Described below is a single T cell receptor beta chain sequence and its context. Antigen unknown. The data belong to a study of T-cell memory formation after mild COVID-19. Study-level points and caveats: Contracting CD8+ clones were enriched in EMRA, CD4+ mainly in CM and EM.

TCRdb processed the 5' RACE reads anew with MiXCR; each CDR3 protein has one entry. The sample shows approximately 230,000 distinct CDR3 sequences, roughly 17% of them seen only once. Trimming cost V 8 bases and J 2 bases, with 12 bases left between them. Germline CDR1 reads LGHNA; CDR2 reads YSLEER. CDR3 size: 13 residues. Input material: PBMCs or a T cell subset sorted from them (not recorded which). The J gene is TRBJ2-5, the V gene TRBV4-3; D unclear. This sequence originates from a man aged 18-30 years who had mild COVID-19 (a few samples of this study predate the infection). Cell type and time point are not known. The CDR3 nucleotides are TGCGCCAGCTCGGACCGTGCTCAAGAGACCCAGTACTTC. Translating gives CASSDRAQETQYF.